This T cell receptor beta chain was obtained from a study of shared clonotypes between healthy human individuals (dated by TCRdb to 2019 to 2021). General notes on the study: The cohort comprised two women and a few men aged 18 to 49 years. For each donor, CD4 naive and CD4 memory were each given three plates, CD8 naive was given two plates, and CD8 memory was given one plate. The study deeply sequenced blood TCR repertoires of five healthy adults to estimate repertoire size and the extent of clonotype sharing between individuals. Libraries were prepared and TCR repertoires were sequenced by different laboratories using diverse techniques, in order to increase sequencing depth and limit assay-specific biases. Between about 0.94 and 8.9 billion PBMCs per donor were obtained by leukapheresis.

Donors were healthy HIV-negative adults with no recently reported acute infections or vaccinations. Every donor was a Caucasian adult living in Nashville, Tennessee, USA. CD4+ T cells were enriched through magnetic negative selection, after which naive cells were positively selected on CD45RA and the remaining negative fraction served as the memory subset. After blood collection by leukapheresis, PBMCs were isolated using Ficoll-Histopaque density gradient centrifugation and then cryopreserved in the vapor phase of liquid nitrogen. Purity and quantity of every magnetically sorted T cell population were checked by analytical flow cytometry. Each sorted fraction had its genomic DNA isolated and then quantified by UV absorbance on a Nanodrop 2000c. Using the deep immunoSEQ assay, TCR CDR3 regions were amplified from genomic DNA by multiplex PCR. Extracted genomic DNA from each cell subset was spread evenly across all wells of several immunoSEQ 96-well plates, with each plate serving as a replicate. Each replicate PCR for sorted subsets received 200 ng genomic DNA, equal to about 29,000 T cell genomes. The purified libraries were quantified using a Qubit 3.0 fluorometer, sized with a Bioanalyzer 2100, and then quantified again using the KAPA Library Quantification kit. A separate single-read 150-cycle Illumina NextSeq 550 flow cell was used to sequence each immunoSEQ 96-well plate. In the paper's pipeline: The immunoSEQ output contained only junctional sequences without quality scores, so filtering could not match that applied to full-length reads. To assign V/J genes and CDR3, sequences were annotated against IMGT germline references using PyIR, a Python wrapper for IgBLAST v1.9. Reads with weak V/J assignments (E-value above 1e-6), missing CDR3, stop codons, out-of-frame junctions, or ambiguous translated residues were removed. V3J clonotypes were defined as sequences sharing an identical inferred V gene, J gene, and CDR3 amino acid sequence. Percentage overlap between repertoires was calculated by dividing the number of shared unique clonotypes by the size of the smaller repertoire. Repertoire richness was assessed with RTK rarefaction, the Chao1 estimator, and Recon v2.1 estimates of unobserved clonotypes. Generation probabilities were computed with OLGA for all TCRbeta clonotypes obtained by the gDNA method from four donors. The immuneACCESS repertoire file appears here via TCRdb, limited to in-frame rearrangements. These files lack a portion of the clones; in checked studies, under half of the deficit traces to unresolved V genes, and the cause of the others is not known. Clone size and the V and J calls come from that table; the DNA yielded D and trimming. The sample data list 2 million to 3 million clones, and around 90% of these were observed just once. The top ten hold under 0.15% of the sample.

The paper's findings and limits, for the study overall: Roughly 5% of naive CD4, 3% to 4% of naive CD8, 2.3% of memory CD4, and less than 0.45% of memory CD8 clonotypes were shared across several donors. Even with the large sequencing depth, rarefaction of the sorted-subset datasets indicated that sequencing was incomplete. Pairwise subsampling led to the expectation that sequencing depth would affect the degree of clonotype sharing among donors. Sampling was restricted to blood, and TCR repertoires in tissue are likely to differ from TCR repertoires in blood. Larger estimated clonotype richness was generally found for naive subsets than for memory subsets. The genetic and exposure-history diversity represented was limited by the small number of donors. Compared with non-shared clonotypes, clonotypes shared by all four sorted-subset donors had higher generation probabilities.

Sequences ENHRY (CDR1) and SYGVKD (CDR2) are obtained from the germline V gene. Counted from cysteine to phenylalanine, this CDR3 has 17 amino acids. Of the read, only the CDR3 DNA is kept; its 51 bases are in frame from base 1. V gives up 2 bases and J gives up 3 bases, and the segment between their germline ends measures 19 bases. For this clone: The antigen it binds to is not known. No clone much larger than this one lies a single base away; base qualities are absent.

The rearrangement combines TRBV10-3 with TRBJ1-1; TRBD1 is a possible D gene, resting on 5 matching bases. Source material: naive CD4+ T cells sorted from blood. The intended sense of this specimen's cell subset or site label: CD45RA+ positively selected. The receptor comes from a man between 18 and 29 years old in good health. The CDR3 here reads CAISELTNRMGDTEAFF. At the DNA level, the sequence is TGTGCCATCAGTGAGCTAACGAACAGGATGGGGGACACTGAAGCTTTCTTT.